Sequencing of this T cell receptor beta chain was carried out in a study of blood T cell repertoires in COVID-19. Overall study context: There were acute and convalescent COVID-19 samples, and they came from the United States, Italy and Spain. In each case, the material was cDNA or gDNA derived from T cells, B-cell-depleted T cells, or PBMCs.

Looked up from germline, CDR1 is LGHNA and CDR2 is YNFKEQ. The CDR3 consists of 14 residues. Between the trimmed V and J ends, which lost 1 base and 4 bases, there was a span of 8 bases. Original handling: Amplification with reference gene primers provided the estimates of nucleated cell counts. Measured with immunoSEQ multiplex PCR; TCRdb has only the in-frame clones, and not every one. V and J calls and clone size are those listed in that table; D and trimming were worked out from the DNA. The table has about 200,000 clones, around 82% seen once. The sequence was collected from a woman in her 70s with acute or convalescent COVID-19. The specimen was peripheral blood. V is TRBV4-2 and J is TRBJ2-1, with D unresolved. The CDR3 sequence is CASSQGGLYNEQFF. The CDR3 DNA follows: TGTGCCAGCAGCCAAGGTGGGCTTTACAATGAGCAGTTCTTC.